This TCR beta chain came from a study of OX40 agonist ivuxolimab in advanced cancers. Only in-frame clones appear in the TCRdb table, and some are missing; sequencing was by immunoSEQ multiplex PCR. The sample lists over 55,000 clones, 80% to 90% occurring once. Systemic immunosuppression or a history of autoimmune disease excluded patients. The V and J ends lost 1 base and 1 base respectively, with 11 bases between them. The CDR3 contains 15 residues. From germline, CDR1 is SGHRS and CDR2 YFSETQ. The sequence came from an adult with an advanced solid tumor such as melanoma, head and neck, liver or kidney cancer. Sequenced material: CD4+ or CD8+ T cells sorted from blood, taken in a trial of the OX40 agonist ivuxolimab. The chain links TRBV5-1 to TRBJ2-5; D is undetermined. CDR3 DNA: TGCGCCAGCAGCTTGCAATACGGAGCCCAAGAGACCCAGTACTTC. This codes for CASSLQYGAQETQYF.